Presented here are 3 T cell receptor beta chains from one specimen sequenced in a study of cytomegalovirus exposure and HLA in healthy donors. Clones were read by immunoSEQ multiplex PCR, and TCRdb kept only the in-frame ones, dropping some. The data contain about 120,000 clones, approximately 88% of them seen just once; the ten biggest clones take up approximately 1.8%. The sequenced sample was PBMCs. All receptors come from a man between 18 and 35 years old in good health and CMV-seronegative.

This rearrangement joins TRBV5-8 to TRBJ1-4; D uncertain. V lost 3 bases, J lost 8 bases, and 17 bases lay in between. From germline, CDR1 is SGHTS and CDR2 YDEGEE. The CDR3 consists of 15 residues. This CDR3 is CASSSPRVAGEKLFF. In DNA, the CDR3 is TGTGCCAGCAGCTCTCCGAGGGTCGCCGGCGAAAAACTGTTTTTT.

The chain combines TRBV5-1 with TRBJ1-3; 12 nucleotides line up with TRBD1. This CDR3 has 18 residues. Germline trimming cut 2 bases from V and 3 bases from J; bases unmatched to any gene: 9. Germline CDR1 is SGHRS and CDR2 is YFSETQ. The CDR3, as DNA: TGCGCCAGCAGCTTCACGGGACAGGGGGCATTTGGTGGAAACACCATATATTTT. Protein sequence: CASSFTGQGAFGGNTIYF.

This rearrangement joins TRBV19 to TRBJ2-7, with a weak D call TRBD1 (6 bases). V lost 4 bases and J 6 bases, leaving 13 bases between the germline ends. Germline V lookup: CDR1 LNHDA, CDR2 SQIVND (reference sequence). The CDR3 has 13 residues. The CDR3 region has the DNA TGTGCCAGTAGTACCAAGCCCAGGGGCGAGCAGTACTTC. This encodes CASSTKPRGEQYF.